A selection of T cell receptor beta chains follows, all from one sample in a study of blood T cell repertoires in COVID-19. The method was immunoSEQ multiplex PCR; TCRdb's version includes in-frame clones alone and lacks a portion of them. The table includes over 110,000 clones, roughly 82% detected once. The sequencing input was peripheral blood. The origin of the receptors is a man aged 55 to 70 with active or convalescent COVID-19. CDR3s include the opening cysteine and the closing phenylalanine or tryptophan. The order of the fields is V gene, clone size, D gene, J gene, CDR3 DNA, CDR3 protein. A D gene is named only where the DNA matches it firmly. Clone size is given for some rows only: seen once, a few or many times, or a class if the clone is expanded.

TRBV10-3,once,NA,TRBJ1-5,TGTGCCACCGAGGAACAGGGTCTGGGCAATCAGCCCCAGCATTTT,CATEEQGLGNQPQHF
TRBV6-5,NA,NA,TRBJ1-1,TGTGCCAGCAGTTACTCGTCCAGGGGTAGCACTGAAGCTTTCTTT,CASSYSSRGSTEAFF
TRBV6-2/TRBV6-3,NA,NA,TRBJ2-7,TGTGCCAGCAGTTACAGTAGGGGTAGGGACGAGCAGTACTTC,CASSYSRGRDEQYF
TRBV5-4,NA,NA,TRBJ1-4,TGTGCCAGCAGCTTGGCCGGAACTAATGAAAAACTGTTTTTT,CASSLAGTNEKLFF
TRBV5-6,NA,NA,TRBJ2-5,TGTGCCAGCAGCTTGGGTAATACCAGGGGAAGAGAGACCCAGTACTTC,CASSLGNTRGRETQYF
TRBV19,NA,NA,TRBJ1-1,TGTGCCAGTAGTATAGGGTTCGGGGTGGGTTCGGATGATGAAGCTTTCTTT,CASSIGFGVGSDDEAFF
TRBV27,NA,NA,TRBJ1-4,TGTGCCAGCAAGCAGGGGTTTGCTAATGAAAAACTGTTTTTT,CASKQGFANEKLFF
TRBV10-2,NA,NA,TRBJ1-4,TGCGCCAGCAGTGAGTCGTGGGTTGCAGGGGAAAAACTGTTTTTT,CASSESWVAGEKLFF
TRBV6-5,NA,NA,TRBJ1-2,TGTGCCAGCAGCATACTACAGGGTCCTAACTATGGCTACACCTTC,CASSILQGPNYGYTF
TRBV11-2,few,NA,TRBJ1-3,TGTGCCAGCAGCTGGTGGAGGGCTGGAAACACCATATATTTT,CASSWWRAGNTIYF
TRBV2,NA,TRBD1,TRBJ1-4,TGTGCCAGCAGTGAAGACAGGGGAATTGTATATGAAAAACTGTTTTTT,CASSEDRGIVYEKLFF
TRBV9,NA,TRBD1,TRBJ2-1,TGTGCCAGCAGCTTAGTGGGACAGCAGCCCAATGAGCAGTTCTTC,CASSLVGQQPNEQFF
TRBV20-1,once,TRBD1,TRBJ1-5,TGCAGTGCTAGTGGGCAGGGGGCTGAGGTCTCGTCGCGCGTAAATCAGCCCCAGCATTTT,CSASGQGAEVSSRVNQPQHF
TRBV18,few,NA,TRBJ1-5,TGTGCCAGCTCACCACCAGGAACAGGGTCCAATCAGCCCCAGCATTTT,CASSPPGTGSNQPQHF
TRBV7-9,NA,TRBD1,TRBJ1-1,TGTGCCAGCAGAGCCGGGACAGCGAACACTGAAGCTTTCTTT,CASRAGTANTEAFF
TRBV12-3/TRBV12-4,NA,NA,TRBJ1-2,TGTGCCAGCAGATCAGGGGACGGCTATGGCTACACCTTC,CASRSGDGYGYTF
TRBV5-1,NA,TRBD1,TRBJ1-3,TGCGCCAGCAGCACCGGGACAGCTTCACAAGCCATATATTTT,CASSTGTASQAIYF
TRBV19,NA,NA,TRBJ1-5,TGTGCCAGTAGTATAGAACAGGGACATCAGCCCCAGCATTTT,CASSIEQGHQPQHF
TRBV5-4,NA,TRBD1,TRBJ1-3,TGTGCCAGCAGCTTGAGTGCGTCAGGGGGCCGCTCTGGAAACACCATATATTTT,CASSLSASGGRSGNTIYF
TRBV18,NA,NA,TRBJ1-4,TGTGCCAGCTCATCACGACAGTCAACTAATGAAAAACTGTTTTTT,CASSSRQSTNEKLFF
TRBV7-2,few,TRBD2,TRBJ2-3,TGTGCCAGCAGCCCGGACTTAGCGGGAGAATTTACGCAGTATTTT,CASSPDLAGEFTQYF
TRBV4-1,NA,TRBD1,TRBJ1-1,TGCGCCAGCAGCCAAGAGTCCGGACAGGGGGTTGCTTTCTTT,CASSQESGQGVAFF
TRBV5-1,NA,NA,TRBJ1-1,TGCGCCAGCAACCAGGCACCGGGACACGGAGTGGCTTTCTTT,CASNQAPGHGVAFF
TRBV11-3,NA,NA,TRBJ1-1,TGTGCCAGCAGCCCAGGACAGCACACTGAAGCTTTCTTT,CASSPGQHTEAFF
TRBV24-1,NA,NA,TRBJ2-3,TGTGCCACCAGTGGTCCCTCAGGAGGACGCACAGATACGCAGTATTTT,CATSGPSGGRTDTQYF
TRBV6-1,few,TRBD1,TRBJ1-5,TGTGCCAGCAGTGACCAGGACAGGGGGGTTCAGCCCCAGCATTTT,CASSDQDRGVQPQHF
TRBV7-9,NA,TRBD1,TRBJ1-1,TGTGCCAGCAGCTTAGGACAGGGGAACACTGAAGCTTTCTTT,CASSLGQGNTEAFF
TRBV10-3,NA,TRBD2,TRBJ2-3,TGTGCCATCAGTGAGGGGGTAGCGGGAGGGCCAGATACGCAGTATTTT,CAISEGVAGGPDTQYF
TRBV7-2,NA,NA,TRBJ2-6,TGTGCCAGCAGCTTATGGCTTAATTGGGAGTCTGGGGCCAACGTCCTGACTTTC,CASSLWLNWESGANVLTF
TRBV5-8,once,NA,TRBJ1-2,TGTGCCAGCAGCTTGGATCCGGGGATGGCCTATGGCTACACCTTC,CASSLDPGMAYGYTF
TRBV7-2,few,NA,TRBJ1-4,TGTGCCAGCAGCTTCGGAGGAGTTAATGAAAAACTGTTTTTT,CASSFGGVNEKLFF
TRBV5-4,NA,NA,TRBJ2-7,TGTGCCAGCAGCTTGGGGGGGCAGGGAAGCTACGAGCAGTACTTC,CASSLGGQGSYEQYF
TRBV19,NA,NA,TRBJ1-6,TGTGCCAGTTCGATGGCTAGCTCCTATAATTCACCCCTCCACTTT,CASSMASSYNSPLHF
TRBV27,NA,TRBD1,TRBJ1-1,TGTGCCAGCAGGCAAGACAGGGGGGGTGACACTGAAGCTTTCTTT,CASRQDRGGDTEAFF